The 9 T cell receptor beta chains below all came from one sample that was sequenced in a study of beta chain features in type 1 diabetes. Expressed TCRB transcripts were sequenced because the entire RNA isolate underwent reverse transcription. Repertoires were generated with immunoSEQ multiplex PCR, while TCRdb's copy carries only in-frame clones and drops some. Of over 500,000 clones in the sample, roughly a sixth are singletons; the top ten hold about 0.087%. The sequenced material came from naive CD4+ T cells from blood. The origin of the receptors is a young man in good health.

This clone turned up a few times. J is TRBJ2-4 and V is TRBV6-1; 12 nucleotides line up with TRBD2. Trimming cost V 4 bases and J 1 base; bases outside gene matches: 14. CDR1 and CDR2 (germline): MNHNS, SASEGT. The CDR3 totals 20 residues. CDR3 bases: TGTGCCAGCAGTGGTTCTAGCGGGGGGGCCAACGTGAAGGCCAAAAACATTCAGTACTTC. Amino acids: CASSGSSGGANVKAKNIQYF.

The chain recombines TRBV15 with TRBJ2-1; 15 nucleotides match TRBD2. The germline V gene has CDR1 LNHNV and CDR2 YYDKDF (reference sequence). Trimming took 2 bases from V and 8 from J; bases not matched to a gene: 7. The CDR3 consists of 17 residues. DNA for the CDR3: TGTGCCACCAGCAGATCACGGACTAGCGGGAGGGCCCATGAGCAGTTCTTC. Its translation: CATSRSRTSGRAHEQFF.

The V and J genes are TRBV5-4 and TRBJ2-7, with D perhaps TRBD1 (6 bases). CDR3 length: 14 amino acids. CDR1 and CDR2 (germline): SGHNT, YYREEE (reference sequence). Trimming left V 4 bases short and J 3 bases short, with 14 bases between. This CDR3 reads CASSPRDTGYEQYF. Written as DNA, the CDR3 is TGTGCCAGCAGCCCACGGGACACCGGCTACGAGCAGTACTTC.

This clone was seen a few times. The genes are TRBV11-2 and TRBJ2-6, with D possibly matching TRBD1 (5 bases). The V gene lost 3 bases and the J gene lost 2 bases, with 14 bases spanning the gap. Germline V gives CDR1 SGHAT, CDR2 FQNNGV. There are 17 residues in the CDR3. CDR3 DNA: TGTGCCAGCAGCTTTCTAGACAGTCCCCCTGGGGCCAACGTCCTGACTTTC. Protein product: CASSFLDSPPGANVLTF.

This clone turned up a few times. The CDR3 nucleotides are TGTGCCAGCAGCGTAGGGAAGGTGGGCGGGAGGGACAATGAGCAGTTCTTC. Encoded protein: CASSVGKVGGRDNEQFF. The rearrangement joins TRBV9 to TRBJ2-1; TRBD2 matches at 9 bases. This CDR3 spans 17 amino acids. In germline, CDR1 is SGDLS, CDR2 YYNGEE. The V gene end was trimmed by 0 bases and the J gene end by 5 bases; junction bases not matched to a gene: 9.

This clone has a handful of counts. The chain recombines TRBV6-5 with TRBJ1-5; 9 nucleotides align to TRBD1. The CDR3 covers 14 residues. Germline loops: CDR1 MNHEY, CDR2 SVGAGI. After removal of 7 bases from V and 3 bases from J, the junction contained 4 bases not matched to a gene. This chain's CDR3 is CASKRDRANQPQHF. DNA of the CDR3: TGTGCCAGCAAACGGGACAGGGCCAATCAGCCCCAGCATTTT.

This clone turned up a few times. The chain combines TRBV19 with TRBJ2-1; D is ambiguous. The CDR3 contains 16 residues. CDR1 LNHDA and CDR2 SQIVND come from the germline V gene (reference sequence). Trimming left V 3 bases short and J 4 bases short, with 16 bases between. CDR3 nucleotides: TGTGCCAGTAGTATGCGCGTCGAGGCTCTGTACAATGAGCAGTTCTTC. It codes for CASSMRVEALYNEQFF.

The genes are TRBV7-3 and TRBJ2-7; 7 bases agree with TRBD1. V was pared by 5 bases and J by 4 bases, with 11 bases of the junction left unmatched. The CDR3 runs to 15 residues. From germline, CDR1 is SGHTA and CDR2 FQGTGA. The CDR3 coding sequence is TGTGCCAGCAGCCCGACCCCGGGACAGCAGTACGAGCAGTACTTC. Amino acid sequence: CASSPTPGQQYEQYF. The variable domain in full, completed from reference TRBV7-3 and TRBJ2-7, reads GAGVSQTPSNKVTEKGKYVELRCDPISGHTALYWYRQSLGQGPEFLIYFQGTGAADDSGLPNDRFFAVRPEGSVSTLKIQRTERGDSAVYLCASSPTPGQQYEQYFGPGTRLTVT.

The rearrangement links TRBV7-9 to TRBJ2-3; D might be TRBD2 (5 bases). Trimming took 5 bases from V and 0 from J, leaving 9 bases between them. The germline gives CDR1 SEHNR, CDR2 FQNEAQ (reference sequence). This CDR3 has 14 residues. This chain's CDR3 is CASSPSTSTDTQYF. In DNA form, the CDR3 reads TGTGCCAGCAGCCCTAGCACTAGCACAGATACGCAGTATTTT.